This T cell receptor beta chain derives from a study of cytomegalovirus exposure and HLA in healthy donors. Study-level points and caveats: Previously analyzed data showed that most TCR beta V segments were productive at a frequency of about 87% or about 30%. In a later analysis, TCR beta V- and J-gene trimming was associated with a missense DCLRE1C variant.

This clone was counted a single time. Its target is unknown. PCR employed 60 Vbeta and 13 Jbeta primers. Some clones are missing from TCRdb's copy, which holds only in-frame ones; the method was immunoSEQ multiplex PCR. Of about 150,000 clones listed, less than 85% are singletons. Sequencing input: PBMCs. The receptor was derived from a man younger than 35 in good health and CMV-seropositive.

The CDR3 region is CASSLYGNTEAFF. The CDR3 DNA follows: TGTGCCAGCAGCTTATACGGGAACACTGAAGCTTTCTTT. The chain couples TRBV11-1 to TRBJ1-1; D ambiguous. The CDR3 contains 13 residues. V gave up 2 bases and J gave up 1 base, with 5 bases separating them. Germline CDR1 is SGHAT and CDR2 is FQDESV (reference sequence).